This T cell receptor (beta chain) was retrieved from a study of blood T cell repertoires in COVID-19 (TCRdb year 2020). Background for the entire study: Samples covering the acute and convalescent phases of COVID-19 were provided by collaborators in the United States, Italy and Spain. The repertoires were made available in a free public database intended to serve as a resource for research on the immune response to SARS-CoV-2. The sample metadata nearly always contained a de-identified subject ID, COVID-19 status, age in years and sex. Samples were obtained from the ongoing ImmuneRACE study (first 160 participants) and from over 1,000 subjects provided by 6 global collaborators. The prospective study material was composed of cDNA or gDNA derived from T cells, B-cell-depleted T cells, or PBMCs. HLA class I and class II types, where available, came from metadata supplied by the sample provider rather than from assay-based typing. The dataset comprised deeply sampled blood TCRbeta repertoires from subjects exposed to, actively infected with, or recovered from COVID-19.

Findings and caveats that apply to the study as a whole: Clinical and demographic metadata were provided uncurated, with the amount varying by source and participant.

As concerns this clone: The antigen it binds to is not known. No base qualities exist here, and no much larger clone lies one base off it.

TCRbeta CDR3 regions were amplified from genomic DNA using the immunoSEQ Assay, a bias-controlled multiplex PCR. The paper's data handling went like this. The number of nucleated cells in each sample was estimated from the amplification of reference gene primers within the assay. To quantify the absolute abundance of each unique TCRbeta CDR3 rearrangement, sequence reads were collapsed and filtered. For each sample, productive Simpson clonality was calculated by taking the square root of Simpson's diversity index across productive rearrangements. Not all clones reach the TCRdb copy of this immuneACCESS table, which keeps in-frame sequences only. Checked studies attribute under half of the gap to unresolved V genes and leave the rest unexplained. The D gene and trimming were derived from the DNA, and the V and J assignments and clone size from that table. In this sample the table shows hundreds of thousands of clones, roughly 87% of which occur a single time. Of the sample, about 2% is held by the ten largest clones.

Another Seattle source contributed samples from volunteer blood donors who had recovered from COVID-19. Whole blood was collected in K2EDTA tubes by collaborating institutions according to the institutions' own protocols. Collaborator samples were shipped for TCRbeta analysis as frozen whole blood, isolated PBMCs, or DNA extracted from either sample type. The source material was peripheral blood. The origin of this receptor is a woman aged 50 to 60 who had recovered from COVID-19.

DNA sequence: TGTGCCCTCCGGACAGGGGACAATGAGCAGTTCTTC. Translated, this is CALRTGDNEQFF. The chain links TRBV10-3 with TRBJ2-1; the central 9 bases match TRBD1. The CDR3 goes from the cysteine to the phenylalanine over 12 residues. The retained sequence is limited to the CDR3, 36 bases, with the frame set at the first base. CDR1 and CDR2, looked up from the germline V gene, are ENHRY and SYGVKD. V trim: 11 bases; J trim: 5 bases; unmatched bases: 4.